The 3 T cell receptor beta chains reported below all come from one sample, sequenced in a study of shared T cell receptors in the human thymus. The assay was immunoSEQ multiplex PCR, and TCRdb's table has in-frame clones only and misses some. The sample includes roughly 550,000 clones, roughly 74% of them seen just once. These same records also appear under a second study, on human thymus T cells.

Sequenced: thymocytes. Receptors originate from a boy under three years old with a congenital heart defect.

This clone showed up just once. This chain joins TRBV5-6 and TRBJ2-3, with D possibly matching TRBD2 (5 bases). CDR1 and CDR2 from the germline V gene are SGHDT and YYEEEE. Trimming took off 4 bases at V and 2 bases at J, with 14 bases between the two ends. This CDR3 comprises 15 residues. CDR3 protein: CASSPLGGFTDTQYF. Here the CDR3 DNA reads TGTGCCAGCAGCCCCCTCGGCGGGTTCACAGATACGCAGTATTTT.

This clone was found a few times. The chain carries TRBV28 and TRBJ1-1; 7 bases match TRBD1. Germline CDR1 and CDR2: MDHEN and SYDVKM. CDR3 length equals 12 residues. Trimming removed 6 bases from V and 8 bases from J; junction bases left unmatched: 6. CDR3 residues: CASSSGTVEAFF. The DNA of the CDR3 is TGTGCCAGCAGCTCCGGGACAGTGGAAGCTTTCTTT. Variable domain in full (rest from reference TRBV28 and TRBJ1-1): DVKVTQSSRYLVKRTGEKVFLECVQDMDHENMFWYRQDPGLGLRLIYFSYDVKMKEKGDIPEGYSVSREKKERFSLILESASTNQTSMYLCASSSGTVEAFFGQGTRLTVV.

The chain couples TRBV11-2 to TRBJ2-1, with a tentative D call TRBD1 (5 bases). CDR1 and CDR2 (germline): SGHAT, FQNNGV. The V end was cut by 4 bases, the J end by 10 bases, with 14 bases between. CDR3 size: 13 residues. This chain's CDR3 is CASSSQAGLEQFF. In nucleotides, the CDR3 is TGTGCCAGCAGCTCGCAAGCAGGGTTGGAGCAGTTCTTC.